The TCR beta chain described here comes from a study of early stage breast cancer tumors. Overall study: Most invasive tumors, about 75% of the 16, were ER+/PR+/HER2-. Under 10 ER+/PR+/HER2- tumors were invasive ductal; four were invasive lobular. Findings of the study overall: In 14 of 16 patients, blood comparison separated tumor from normal breast. Compared with adjacent normal breast tissue, tumors showed 2 to 3-fold greater T cell density and higher clonality.

Of note for this clone: The antigen remains unidentified.

Measured with immunoSEQ multiplex PCR; TCRdb has only the in-frame clones, and not every one. Among over 25,000 clones listed, under 75% were seen once. In germline, CDR1 is SGHVS, CDR2 FQNEAQ. The CDR3 is made up of 16 amino acids. V gave up 5 bases and J gave up 3 bases; unmatched junction bases: 6. The gene calls are TRBV7-8 and TRBJ2-2; 10 bases fit TRBD2. Sequenced input: blood. This TCR was sampled from a person aged 45-60 years with breast cancer. The CDR3 DNA follows: TGTGCCAGCAGCGCTGGACTAGCGGTCTACACCGGGGAGCTGTTTTTT. Its protein is CASSAGLAVYTGELFF. The complete variable domain, with remaining parts taken from reference TRBV7-8 and TRBJ2-2, reads GAGVSQSPRYKVAKRGQDVALRCDPISGHVSLFWYQQALGQGPEFLTYFQNEAQLDKSGLPSDRFFAERPEGSVSTLKIQRTQQEDSAVYLCASSAGLAVYTGELFFGEGSRLTVL.